Sequencing of this T cell receptor (beta chain) was carried out in a study of blood T cell repertoires in COVID-19. Germline V gene data show CDR1 as SGHRS and CDR2 as YFSETQ. The V and J ends lost 3 bases and 3 bases, in that order; junction bases with no gene match: 10. The CDR3 length is 17 residues. The table came from immunoSEQ multiplex PCR; TCRdb's copy has only in-frame clones and leaves some out. The sample lists fewer than 200,000 clones, over 60% occurring once. Input material: peripheral blood. This receptor was taken from a man aged 55-75 years with acute or convalescent COVID-19. The gene calls are TRBV5-1 and TRBJ2-3, with 10 bases identical to TRBD1. CDR3 in amino acids: CASSSHRDRGGTDTQYF. The CDR3 DNA sequence: TGCGCCAGCAGCTCCCATCGGGACAGGGGAGGGACAGATACGCAGTATTTT.